A single sample is the source of the 29 T cell receptor beta chains below, sequenced in a study of cytomegalovirus exposure and HLA in healthy donors (dated by TCRdb to 2016 to 2017). Receptor amplification or capture employed the immunoSEQ multiplex PCR assay. For the multiplex PCR, a mixture combining 60 forward primers for TCR Vbeta segments and 13 reverse primers for TCR Jbeta segments was used. As stored in TCRdb, this immuneACCESS dataset retains in-frame rearrangements with V and J assigned. A fraction of the clones does not appear; measured against another copy, unresolved V genes explain less than half of the discrepancy, and the remainder lacks a known reason. Within this sample are more than 100,000 clones, with around 84% of them counted one time only. Clones ranked in the top ten supply roughly 3.5% of the sample. Sequencing used PBMCs. The receptors were sampled from a young woman in good health and CMV-seropositive.

V is TRBV4-3 and J is TRBJ2-7; the match to TRBD2 covers 11 bases. V lost 5 bases, J lost 4 bases, and 7 bases stayed unmatched. In germline, CDR1 is LGHNA, CDR2 YSLEER. This CDR3 comprises 15 residues. The CDR3 loop reads CASSYLAGGRYEQYF. The CDR3 DNA sequence: TGCGCCAGCAGCTACCTAGCGGGGGGCCGGTACGAGCAGTACTTC.

The chain combines TRBV7-2 with TRBJ2-3, with 7 nucleotides matching TRBD2. Germline CDR1 is SGHTA and CDR2 is FQGNSA. Trimming at V came to 5 bases and at J to 2 bases, leaving 7 bases not matched to a gene. CDR3 length: 15 residues. CDR3 bases: TGTGCCAGCAGCCCGGGACTACCATCCACAGATACGCAGTATTTT. Protein: CASSPGLPSTDTQYF.

This clone came up once. The chain couples TRBV5-1 to TRBJ1-5; TRBD1 aligns across 7 bases. Germline CDR1 is SGHRS and CDR2 is YFSETQ. V shed 5 bases, J shed 0 bases, and the junction held 14 bases outside the gene matches. The CDR3 is 18 amino acids. This chain's CDR3 is CASRQRNRGKYSNQPQHF. In nucleotides, the CDR3 is TGCGCCAGCAGACAGCGAAACAGGGGAAAGTATAGCAATCAGCCCCAGCATTTT.

The CDR3 sequence: CASSEPGQPQETQYF. CDR3 sequence (DNA): TGTGCCAGCAGTGAACCGGGACAGCCTCAAGAGACCCAGTACTTC. The chain couples TRBV6-1 to TRBJ2-5; 7 positions agree with TRBD1. CDR3 length: 15 residues. From germline, CDR1 is MNHNS and CDR2 SASEGT. The trim removed 2 bases at V and 2 bases at J, leaving 5 bases unmatched.

The V gene is TRBV5-1, the J gene TRBJ1-2; 10 bases are a match to TRBD1. The V segment lost 2 bases and the J segment 6 bases; nucleotides outside the gene matches: 4. The germline V gene encodes CDR1 SGHRS and CDR2 YFSETQ. The CDR3 length is 14 residues. The CDR3 sequence is CASSFRDRGDGYTF. CDR3 coding DNA: TGCGCCAGCAGCTTCCGGGACAGGGGAGATGGCTACACCTTC.

V is TRBV4-3 and J is TRBJ2-3; D not resolved. V gave up 1 base and J gave up 1 base, with 9 bases separating them. CDR1 is LGHNA, CDR2 YSLEER, per germline. This CDR3 has 15 residues. The CDR3 reads CASSQGWAGTDTQYF. CDR3 bases: TGCGCCAGCAGCCAAGGTTGGGCTGGCACAGATACGCAGTATTTT.

This clone has a single count. The chain recombines TRBV7-2 with TRBJ1-2; possibly TRBD1 for D (6 bases). The V end lost 4 bases, the J end lost 2 bases, and 17 bases lay between the germline ends. The germline V gene encodes CDR1 SGHTA and CDR2 FQGNSA. CDR3 length equals 16 residues. The CDR3 protein is CASSSVHRALNYGYTF. The CDR3, as DNA: TGTGCCAGCAGCTCCGTACACAGGGCCCTAAACTATGGCTACACCTTC.

The chain combines TRBV4-1 with TRBJ1-2, with TRBD1 identical over 7 bases. Germline CDR1 MGHRA, CDR2 YSYEKL. The length of the CDR3 is 16 residues. V lost 1 base to trimming and J lost 1 base; unmatched junction nucleotides: 6. In DNA, the CDR3 is TGCGCCAGCAGCCAAGCCCGGGACAGCCTTAACTATGGCTACACCTTC. This gives the protein CASSQARDSLNYGYTF.

The chain recombines TRBV5-1 with TRBJ2-7, with D perhaps matching TRBD2 (6 bases). V was cut by 2 bases and J by 6 bases, with 18 bases left in between. The CDR3 is made up of 15 amino acids. Germline-derived CDR1 and CDR2 are SGHRS and YFSETQ. CDR3 in DNA: TGCGCCAGCAGCTTTACTCCCCGGGCGGGGCCCGAGCAGTACTTC. This gives the protein CASSFTPRAGPEQYF.

This clone was recorded only once. The V call is TRBV6-5, the J call TRBJ2-2; TRBD1 aligns across 8 bases. V dropped 4 bases and J dropped 3; count of bases not matched to a gene: 7. The CDR3 is 16 amino acids. The germline V gene encodes CDR1 MNHEY and CDR2 SVGAGI. The chain's CDR3 is CASSSYRTGYTGELFF. In DNA form, the CDR3 reads TGTGCCAGCAGTTCTTACCGGACAGGGTACACCGGGGAGCTGTTTTTT.

This chain links TRBV9 with TRBJ1-3; unclear D gene. The germline V gene has CDR1 SGDLS and CDR2 YYNGEE. The length of the CDR3 is 14 residues. V was cut by 0 bases and J by 3 bases, with 7 bases left in between. In nucleotides, the CDR3 is TGTGCCAGCAGCGTAGGGGCAGATGGAAACACCATATATTTT. Translating gives CASSVGADGNTIYF.

The gene calls are TRBV5-4 and TRBJ2-7; 7 bases are a match to TRBD1. The germline gives CDR1 SGHNT, CDR2 YYREEE (reference sequence). V was pared by 0 bases and J by 3 bases, with 6 bases of the junction left unmatched. The CDR3 has 15 amino acids. This CDR3 reads CASSLAKGANYEQYF. In DNA form, the CDR3 reads TGTGCCAGCAGCTTGGCTAAGGGGGCGAACTACGAGCAGTACTTC.

The CDR3 spells CAFKFRGSTDTQYF. Here the CDR3 DNA reads TGTGCCTTCAAATTCAGGGGATCGACAGATACGCAGTATTTT. J is TRBJ2-3 and V is TRBV30; tentatively, D is TRBD1 (6 bases). Germline-derived CDR1 and CDR2 are GTSNPN and SVGIG (reference sequence). The germline V and J ends were trimmed by 7 bases and 3 bases, with 17 bases remaining between them. The length of the CDR3 is 14 residues.

Notes on this clone: Other nucleotide sequences in the sample specify the same CDR3. This CDR3 reads CASSQTGGAEAFF. DNA of the CDR3: TGTGCCAGCAGCCAGACAGGGGGGGCTGAAGCTTTCTTT. This chain uses TRBV4-2 with TRBJ1-1, with TRBD1 identical over 9 bases. The CDR3 is 13 amino acids. Germline V gene lookup returns CDR1 LGHNA and CDR2 YNFKEQ. With 3 bases clipped from V and 6 bases from J, the junction kept 2 bases outside the gene matches.

Concerning this clone: At one of its ends the junction is not consistent with the germline gene, which may arise from a read error. The chain recombines TRBV5-1 with TRBJ2-3, with TRBD2 identical over 11 bases. This CDR3 contains 15 residues. Germline assignment: CDR1 SGHRS and CDR2 YFSETQ. In DNA form, the CDR3 reads TGCGCCAGCAGCCCAGATACTAGCGGGGGCCCGGCAGACTGGTTT. Protein sequence: CASSPDTSGGPADWF.

This rearrangement joins TRBV6-5 to TRBJ1-4; a weak D match, TRBD1 (5 bases). The CDR3 extends over 15 amino acids. CDR1 MNHEY and CDR2 SVGAGI come from the germline V gene. Trimming shortened V by 5 bases and J by 0 bases, and 10 bases separated the two germline ends. CDR3: CASSPRGATNEKLFF. In DNA, the CDR3 is TGTGCCAGCAGTCCCCGGGGGGCAACTAATGAAAAACTGTTTTTT.

The J gene is TRBJ1-4, the V gene TRBV9; D perhaps matches TRBD1 (5 bases). The CDR3 consists of 15 residues. Per germline, CDR1 SGDLS and CDR2 YYNGEE. Trimming pared 0 bases from V and 7 bases from J, leaving 13 bases between. CDR3 sequence: CASSVAPREGEKLFF. CDR3 in DNA: TGTGCCAGCAGCGTAGCGCCCAGGGAGGGTGAAAAACTGTTTTTT. Full variable domain (remainder filled in from reference TRBV9 and TRBJ1-4): DSGVTQTPKHLITATGQRVTLRCSPRSGDLSVYWYQQSLDQGLQFLIQYYNGEERAKGNILERFSAQQFPDLHSELNLSSLELGDSALYFCASSVAPREGEKLFFGSGTQLSVL.

This chain links TRBV14 with TRBJ1-3; D is unresolved. This CDR3 has 14 amino acids. The germline V gene encodes CDR1 SGHDN and CDR2 FVKESK. V was pared by 1 base and J by 4 bases, with 8 bases between. CDR3 bases: TGTGCCAGCAGCCAAGTGAGTCAAGGAAACACCATATATTTT. Encoded protein: CASSQVSQGNTIYF.

J is TRBJ1-4 and V is TRBV5-1, with D tentatively TRBD1 (6 bases). The V gene's germline CDR1 is SGHRS and CDR2 YFSETQ. The V end was cut by 0 bases, the J end by 0 bases, with 9 bases between. The CDR3 has 16 amino acids. The CDR3 sequence: CASSLADSSTNEKLFF. Written as DNA, the CDR3 is TGCGCCAGCAGCTTGGCGGACAGCTCAACTAATGAAAAACTGTTTTTT.

This clone was counted between two and nine times. The chain recombines TRBV20-1 with TRBJ2-7; no clear D gene. Germline CDR1 is DFQATT and CDR2 is SNEGSKA (reference sequence). V was clipped by 0 bases and J by 5 bases, with 5 bases between them. CDR3 length: 11 residues. The CDR3 coding sequence is TGCAGTGCTAGAGACTTCCACGAGCAGTACTTC. It codes for CSARDFHEQYF.

This chain joins TRBV27 and TRBJ2-3; 12 bases are a match to TRBD2. This CDR3 has 17 amino acids. The germline CDR1 and CDR2 sequences are MNHEY and SMNVEV (reference sequence). Unmatched junction bases numbered 8, after V lost 7 bases and J lost 0 bases. CDR3 coding DNA: TGTGCCAGCAAGCCGACTAGCGGGGGATCTAGCACAGATACGCAGTATTTT. This sequence encodes CASKPTSGGSSTDTQYF.

This sequence joins TRBV19 and TRBJ2-4; 7 bases map to TRBD1. In germline, CDR1 is LNHDA, CDR2 SQIVND (reference sequence). J gave up 0 bases and V 6 bases, and 5 bases lay outside the gene matches. CDR3 length: 15 amino acids. CDR3 sequence: CASSLDRPAKNIQYF. CDR3 nucleotide sequence: TGTGCCAGTAGCCTGGACAGGCCAGCCAAAAACATTCAGTACTTC.

This clone was seen a single time. This chain connects TRBV9 to TRBJ1-1; no reliable D call. Germline V gene data show CDR1 as SGDLS and CDR2 as YYNGEE. CDR3 size: 13 residues. The CDR3 region is CAAAVALDTEAFF. CDR3 bases: TGTGCAGCAGCGGTAGCCCTCGACACTGAAGCTTTCTTT.

In DNA form, the CDR3 reads TGTGCCAGCAGCTACGGAGCGGGGGGGAACACAGATACGCAGTATTTT. Its protein product is CASSYGAGGNTDTQYF. V is TRBV5-4 and J is TRBJ2-3; 10 bases agree with TRBD2. The CDR3 is 16 amino acids. Per germline, CDR1 SGHNT and CDR2 YYREEE (reference sequence). The V gene end was trimmed by 3 bases and the J gene end by 2 bases; junction bases not matched to a gene: 6.

V is TRBV28 and J is TRBJ1-4; 7 positions match TRBD1. The length of the CDR3 is 15 residues. V dropped 6 bases and J dropped 5; count of bases not matched to a gene: 9. Germline V CDR1 and CDR2: MDHEN, SYDVKM. CDR3 sequence: CASSPYRGRNEKLFF. CDR3 nucleotide sequence: TGTGCCAGCAGCCCCTACAGGGGAAGAAATGAAAAACTGTTTTTT.

V gene TRBV18 combines with J gene TRBJ2-5; 7 bases are shared with TRBD2. CDR1 is KGHSH, CDR2 LQKENI, per germline. The CDR3 loop spans 14 amino acids. V dropped 4 bases and J dropped 5; count of bases not matched to a gene: 7. CDR3 in amino acids: CASSLTSRYETQYF. CDR3 bases: TGTGCCAGCTCACTGACTAGCCGCTATGAGACCCAGTACTTC. The entire variable domain, with the rest obtained from reference TRBV18 and TRBJ2-5, is as follows: NAGVMQNPRHLVRRRGQEARLRCSPMKGHSHVYWYRQLPEEGLKFMVYLQKENIIDESGMPKERFSAEFPKEGPSILRIQQVVRGDSAAYFCASSLTSRYETQYFGPGTRLLVL.

V is TRBV5-4 and J is TRBJ2-5; 9 bases map to TRBD1. The trim removed 5 bases at V and 2 bases at J, leaving 1 base unmatched. This CDR3 is built from 13 residues. Germline CDR1 is SGHNT and CDR2 is YYREEE (reference sequence). The CDR3 DNA sequence: TGTGCCAGCAGGGGGACAGGGCAAGAGACCCAGTACTTC. Residues: CASRGTGQETQYF.

A few counts support this clone. The chain has TRBV7-9 and TRBJ1-1; 9 bases line up with TRBD1. This CDR3 spans 15 amino acids. In germline, CDR1 is SEHNR, CDR2 FQNEAQ (reference sequence). The J segment lost 10 bases and the V segment lost 2 bases, leaving 11 bases of the junction unmatched. As DNA, the CDR3 is TGTGCCAGCAGCTTACAGGTCGGGACAGGGTCTGTAGCTTTCTTT. It translates to CASSLQVGTGSVAFF.

This clone occurred once. This chain connects TRBV6-1 to TRBJ2-3; the D gene is possibly TRBD2 (7 bases). The germline V gene encodes CDR1 MNHNS and CDR2 SASEGT. This CDR3 is built from 17 residues. The ends were cut back, 3 bases at V and 1 base at J, with 17 bases in the middle. CDR3 amino acids: CASSEPRGAGGTDTQYF. In DNA, the CDR3 is TGTGCCAGCAGTGAGCCCCGGGGGGCCGGTGGCACAGATACGCAGTATTTT.